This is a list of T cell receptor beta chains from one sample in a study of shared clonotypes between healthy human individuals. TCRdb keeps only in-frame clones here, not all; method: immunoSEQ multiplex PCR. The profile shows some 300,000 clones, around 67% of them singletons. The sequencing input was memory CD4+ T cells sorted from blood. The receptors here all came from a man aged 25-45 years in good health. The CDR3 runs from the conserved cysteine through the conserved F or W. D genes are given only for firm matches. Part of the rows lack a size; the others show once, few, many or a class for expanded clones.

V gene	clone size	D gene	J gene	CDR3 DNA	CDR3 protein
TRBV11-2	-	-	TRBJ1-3	TGTGCCAGCAGCGGACATAAGGTCAGCGGAAACACCATATATTTT	CASSGHKVSGNTIYF
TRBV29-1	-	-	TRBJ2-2	TGCAGCGCCGGACACACGAACACCGGGGAGCTGTTTTTT	CSAGHTNTGELFF
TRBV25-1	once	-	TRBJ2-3	TGTGCCAGCAGTGATAGGGCTAGCACAGATACGCAGTATTTT	CASSDRASTDTQYF
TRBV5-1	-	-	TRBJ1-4	TGCGCCAGCAGCCCGCGACTGAACGAAAAACTGTTTTTT	CASSPRLNEKLFF
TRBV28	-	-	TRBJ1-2	TGTGCCAGCAGCCCGGCGGGCAGCCTCTATGGCTACACCTTC	CASSPAGSLYGYTF
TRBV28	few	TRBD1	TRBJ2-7	TGTGCCAGCACCGGAACCGGGACAGACCGTTACGAGCAGTACTTC	CASTGTGTDRYEQYF
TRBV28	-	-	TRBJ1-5	TGTGCCAGCAGTTTCAGGGATCAGCCCCAGCATTTT	CASSFRDQPQHF
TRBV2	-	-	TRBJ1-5	TGTGCCAGCAGTGAGGAGGCGGCTAATCAGCCCCAGCATTTT	CASSEEAANQPQHF
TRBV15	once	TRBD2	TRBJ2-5	TGTGCCACCAGCAGAGATAGATTAGCGGGAGGGGTGCGGGAGACCCAGTACTTC	CATSRDRLAGGVRETQYF
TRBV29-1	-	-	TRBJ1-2	TGCAGCGTTGTACAGGGCAACTATGGCTACACCTTC	CSVVQGNYGYTF
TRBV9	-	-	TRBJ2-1	TGTGCCAGCAGCGTAGACGACCGGAGCTCCTACAATGAGCAGTTCTTC	CASSVDDRSSYNEQFF
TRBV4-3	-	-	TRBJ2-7	TGCGCCAGCAGCCAAGATTTTGGCGAGCAGTACTTC	CASSQDFGEQYF
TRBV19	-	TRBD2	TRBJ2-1	TGTGCCAGTAGAATGAGGGGACTAGATAGGCATGAGCAGTTCTTC	CASRMRGLDRHEQFF
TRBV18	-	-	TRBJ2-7	TGTGCCAGCTCACCCCCTTCAAACACAGGCGAGCAGTACTTC	CASSPPSNTGEQYF
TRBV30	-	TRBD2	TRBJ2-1	TGTGCCTGGAGTAGCGGGAGTTACTATGAGCAGTTCTTC	CAWSSGSYYEQFF
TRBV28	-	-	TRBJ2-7	TGTGCCAGCGCCCGTTCTCCAGGGTCGTACGAGCAGTACTTC	CASARSPGSYEQYF
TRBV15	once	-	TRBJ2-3	TGTGCCACCAGCAGAGAGATAACAGATACGCAGTATTTT	CATSREITDTQYF
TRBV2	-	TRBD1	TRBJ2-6	TGTGCCAGCAGTGTGGTACAGGGGGCTGCTGGGGCCAACGTCCTGACTTTC	CASSVVQGAAGANVLTF
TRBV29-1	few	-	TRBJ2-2	TGCAGCGCAGGAGGGGGCGTAAACACCGGGGAGCTGTTTTTT	CSAGGGVNTGELFF
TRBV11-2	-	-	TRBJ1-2	TGTGCCAGCAGCTTAGAAACGGACTATGGCTACACCTTC	CASSLETDYGYTF
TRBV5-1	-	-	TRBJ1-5	TGCGCCAGCAGCCCGCGGGGGGTAGGTCAGCCCCAGCATTTT	CASSPRGVGQPQHF
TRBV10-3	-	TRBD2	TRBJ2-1	TGTGCCATCAGTGTGCTAGCGGGGGACAATGAGCAGTTCTTC	CAISVLAGDNEQFF
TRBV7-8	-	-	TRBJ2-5	TGTGCCAGCAGCTTAGGTGCGACGGTTTTCTCAACATGGGAGACCCAGTACTTC	CASSLGATVFSTWETQYF
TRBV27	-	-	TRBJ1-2	TGTGCCAGCAGTTTAAAGGTGACCGATAACTATGGCTACACCTTC	CASSLKVTDNYGYTF
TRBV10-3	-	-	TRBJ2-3	TGTGCCATCAGTGAGTCCATAGGGGCAGGGCAAGATACGCAGTATTTT	CAISESIGAGQDTQYF
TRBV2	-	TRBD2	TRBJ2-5	TGTGCCAGCAGAGTTGTTGGGGGGGGATTGGAGACCCAGTACTTC	CASRVVGGGLETQYF
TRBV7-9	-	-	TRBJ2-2	TGTGCCAGCAGCTTTGGTTCGCGGGAGCTGTTTTTT	CASSFGSRELFF
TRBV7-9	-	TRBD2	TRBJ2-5	TGTGCCAGCAGCTTTCTAGCGGGAGGCGGGGAGACCCAGTACTTC	CASSFLAGGGETQYF
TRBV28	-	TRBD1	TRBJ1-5	TGTGCCAGCAGGCCAGGGGGTGGCAATCAGCCCCAGCATTTT	CASRPGGGNQPQHF
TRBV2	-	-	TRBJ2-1	TGTGCCAGCAGTGTTCAAGCGGCCTACAATGAGCAGTTCTTC	CASSVQAAYNEQFF
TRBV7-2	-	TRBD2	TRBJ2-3	TGTGCCAGCAGCTCCACGCCCCGACTAGCGGGAGGCACAGATACGCAGTATTTT	CASSSTPRLAGGTDTQYF